These T cell receptor beta chains were read from a single sample in a study of cytomegalovirus exposure and HLA in healthy donors. Clones were read by immunoSEQ multiplex PCR, and TCRdb kept only the in-frame ones, dropping some. Among 75,000 to 90,000 clones listed, 75% to 90% were seen once. The sequencing sample was made of PBMCs. These TCRs come from a man aged 35-49 years in good health and CMV-seropositive. Each CDR3 is given with its conserved first and last residue.

TRBV5-1 | CASSFPTSGLDNEQFF
TRBV11-2 | CASSPDRGLYEQYF
TRBV11-2 | CASINTGFNTEAFF
TRBV14 | CASSQGQGNWGEQFF
TRBV7-6 | CASSLVGGAGHNEQFF
TRBV7-2 | CASSLTGGSSPLHF
TRBV7-2 | CASSSRTGTDTQYF
TRBV5-1 | CASSWTSGGSGNEQFF
TRBV18 | CASSPKQGSSYGYTF
TRBV6-5 | CASSENQGARGYTF
TRBV7-8 | CASSAQGTNTGELFF
TRBV2 | CASSVGRQLNYEQYF
TRBV11-2 | CASSLGTSGSIYEQYF
TRBV16 | CASSPGQGKANVLTF
TRBV5-1 | CASSTSGSDGNTIYF
TRBV27 | CASSEAGGRNEQYF
TRBV6-5 | CASSKGQDNSPLHF
TRBV6-1 | CASVLAGGKQYF